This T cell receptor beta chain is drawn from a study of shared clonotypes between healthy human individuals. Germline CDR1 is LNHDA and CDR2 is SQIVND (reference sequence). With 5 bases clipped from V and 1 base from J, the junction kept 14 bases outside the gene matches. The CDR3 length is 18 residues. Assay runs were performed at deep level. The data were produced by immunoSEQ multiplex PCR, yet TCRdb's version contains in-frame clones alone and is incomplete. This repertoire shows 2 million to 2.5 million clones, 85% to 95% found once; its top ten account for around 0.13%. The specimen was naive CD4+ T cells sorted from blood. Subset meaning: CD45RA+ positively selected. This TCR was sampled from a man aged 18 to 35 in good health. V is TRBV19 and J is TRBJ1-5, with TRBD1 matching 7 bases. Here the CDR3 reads CASSASGGVTGSNQPQHF. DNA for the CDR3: TGTGCCAGTAGTGCCTCAGGGGGTGTAACGGGAAGCAATCAGCCCCAGCATTTT.